This T cell receptor beta chain was observed in a study of shared clonotypes between healthy human individuals. The study, taken as a whole, reports: Naive CD4 clonotypes overlapped across a few donors at around 4.8%.

All donors qualified as healthy HIV-negative adults and had experienced no recent acute infections or vaccinations. A word on this clone: Its antigen is currently unknown.

The germline V gene has CDR1 SGDLS and CDR2 YYNGEE. Trimming shortened V by 0 bases and J by 1 base, and 8 bases separated the two germline ends. CDR3 length equals 15 residues. Replicate sorted-subset PCRs were loaded with around 220 ng DNA, about 31,000 T cell genomes. The assay was immunoSEQ multiplex PCR, and TCRdb's table has in-frame clones only and misses some. The data hold a few million clones, with 85% to 95% observed a single time. Sequencing used naive CD4+ T cells from PBMCs. The subset here: CD45RA+ positively selected. The genes are TRBV9 and TRBJ2-1, with D perhaps TRBD1 or TRBD2 (5 bases each). The clonotype comes from a man aged 18 to 30 in good health. Some clones in this sample may be carry-over from other donors' samples. The CDR3 coding sequence is TGTGCCAGCAGCGTAGTAGGGGAGTCCTACAATGAGCAGTTCTTC. It codes for CASSVVGESYNEQFF. Full variable domain (remainder filled in from reference TRBV9 and TRBJ2-1): DSGVTQTPKHLITATGQRVTLRCSPRSGDLSVYWYQQSLDQGLQFLIQYYNGEERAKGNILERFSAQQFPDLHSELNLSSLELGDSALYFCASSVVGESYNEQFFGPGTRLTVL.